Sequencing of this TCR beta chain was carried out in a study of shared clonotypes between healthy human individuals. Overall study: Aged 18 to 49, the donors were a couple of women and a few men.

The length of the CDR3 is 14 residues. Looked up from germline, CDR1 is MNHEY and CDR2 is SMNVEV (reference sequence). Trimming removed 2 bases from V and 5 bases from J, with 9 bases in between. Naive CD8 isolation took CD45RO-negative cells positively selected for CCR7 and excluded terminally differentiated effector memory CD45RA+ cells. Findings and limits, study-wide: Approximately 5% of naive CD4 clonotypes were shared across four donors. At large depth, rarefaction still showed sorted-subset sequencing to be incomplete.

TCRdb keeps only in-frame clones here, not all; method: immunoSEQ multiplex PCR. The sample holds 800,000 to 950,000 clones; 95% to 97% are singletons and the top ten take roughly 0.23%. In the case of this clone: Its antigen is still unknown. The sample has other DNA sequences that encode this CDR3 too.

This TCR was recovered from a man aged 25 to 40 in good health. The genes are TRBV27 and TRBJ2-2, with D possibly TRBD2 on 6 matching bases. Specimen: naive CD8+ T cells sorted from blood. The CDR3 reads CASSLGGVTGELFF. As DNA, the CDR3 is TGTGCCAGCAGTTTAGGAGGGGTTACCGGGGAGCTGTTTTTT.